The 31 T cell receptor beta chains reported below all come from one sample, sequenced in a study of technical replicates of blood from several donors. TCRdb keeps only in-frame clones here, not all; method: immunoSEQ multiplex PCR. Among roughly 70,000 clones listed, 93% were seen once. What was sequenced was T cells isolated from PBMCs. These receptor sequences come from a human donor in good health.

This rearrangement joins TRBV7-9 to TRBJ1-2; 7 bases are a match to TRBD1. Germline CDR1 and CDR2: SEHNR and FQNEAQ (reference sequence). This CDR3 contains 15 residues. V shed 5 bases, J shed 2 bases, and the junction held 8 bases outside the gene matches. DNA of the CDR3: TGTGCCAGCAGCCGTACAGGGGTGTCAAACTATGGCTACACCTTC. This codes for CASSRTGVSNYGYTF.

The CDR3 is CASSFDRGETQYF. In DNA, the CDR3 is TGTGCCAGCAGCTTTGACAGGGGAGAGACCCAGTACTTC. The chain joins TRBV7-2 to TRBJ2-5; 8 positions match TRBD1. CDR3 length: 13 amino acids. CDR1 is SGHTA and CDR2 is FQGNSA in the germline V gene. With 3 bases clipped from V and 4 bases from J, the junction kept 1 base outside the gene matches.

The rearrangement joins TRBV28 to TRBJ1-2; 10 bases match TRBD1. With V trimmed by 1 base and J by 4 bases, 12 bases remained unmatched. The CDR3 sequence is 18 residues long. The germline gives CDR1 MDHEN, CDR2 SYDVKM. The CDR3 loop reads CASSLFNLRDRGVYGYTF. The CDR3 DNA reads TGTGCCAGCAGTTTATTTAACCTCCGGGACAGGGGAGTCTATGGCTACACCTTC.

V usage is TRBV13 and J usage is TRBJ1-1; 7 nucleotides agree with TRBD1. V lost 7 bases to trimming and J lost 5 bases; unmatched junction nucleotides: 10. Germline loops: CDR1 PRHDT, CDR2 FYEKMQ (reference sequence). This CDR3 contains 14 residues. The CDR3 sequence: CASTLQTGVTEAFF. The CDR3 DNA sequence: TGTGCCAGCACCCTCCAAACAGGGGTAACTGAAGCTTTCTTT.

This chain uses TRBV20-1 with TRBJ2-3; 7 positions match TRBD2. The CDR3 spans 10 residues. After removal of 6 bases from V and 8 bases from J, the junction contained 2 bases not matched to a gene. The V gene's germline CDR1 is DFQATT and CDR2 SNEGSKA (reference sequence). CDR3 sequence: CSAGGGTQYF. The CDR3 bases are TGCAGTGCGGGCGGGGGTACGCAGTATTTT.

The chain employs TRBV5-6 and TRBJ1-2; D perhaps matches TRBD1 (5 bases). The CDR3 has 16 residues. Germline CDR1 and CDR2: SGHDT and YYEEEE. With 5 bases removed from V and 0 bases from J, the gap between germline ends came to 17 bases. The CDR3, as DNA: TGTGCCAGCAGACTCATGGGGGGGGTCTCTAACTATGGCTACACCTTC. Its translation is CASRLMGGVSNYGYTF.

The J gene is TRBJ2-1, the V gene TRBV28, with 8 bases identical to TRBD2. V lost 5 bases to trimming and J lost 7 bases; unmatched junction nucleotides: 7. The CDR3 length is 14 residues. Germline V CDR1 and CDR2: MDHEN, SYDVKM. The chain's CDR3 is CASSALAGPNEQFF. CDR3 nucleotides: TGTGCCAGCAGTGCATTAGCGGGACCGAATGAGCAGTTCTTC.

V gene TRBV4-1 combines with J gene TRBJ2-5; 8 bases are a match to TRBD1. Germline V gene data show CDR1 as MGHRA and CDR2 as YSYEKL. The CDR3 runs 17 residues. V shed 1 base and J 1 base; nucleotides not matched to a gene: 8. The CDR3 reads CASSQVSTGALQETQYF. Here the CDR3 DNA reads TGCGCCAGCAGCCAAGTGTCGACAGGGGCGCTCCAAGAGACCCAGTACTTC.

The genes are TRBV30 and TRBJ1-3; 8 nucleotides align to TRBD1. CDR3 length: 15 amino acids. V lost 6 bases and J lost 0; bases outside the gene matches: 7. From germline, CDR1 is GTSNPN and CDR2 SVGIG (reference sequence). CDR3 amino acids: CACKTGVLSGNTIYF. The CDR3 bases are TGTGCCTGTAAGACAGGGGTTCTCTCTGGAAACACCATATATTTT.

The rearrangement uses TRBV28 and TRBJ2-5; tentative D call: TRBD2 (5 bases). The V and J ends lost 11 bases and 1 base respectively, with 14 bases between them. The CDR3 has 13 amino acids. Germline V CDR1 and CDR2: MDHEN, SYDVKM. The CDR3 spells CASGAGSQETQYF. DNA for the CDR3: TGTGCCTCAGGCGCGGGCAGCCAAGAGACCCAGTACTTC.

J is TRBJ1-5 and V is TRBV30; D is unresolved. V was shortened by 1 base and J by 4 bases, with 5 bases between the two germline ends. Germline values: CDR1 GTSNPN, CDR2 SVGIG (reference sequence). The CDR3 extends over 12 amino acids. The CDR3 bases are TGTGCCTGGAGTGCCCTAAATCAGCCCCAGCATTTT. Protein product: CAWSALNQPQHF.

The J gene is TRBJ2-1, the V gene TRBV5-4; TRBD2 matches 7 bases. The CDR3 covers 15 residues. Germline loops: CDR1 SGHNT, CDR2 YYREEE (reference sequence). J lost 7 bases, V lost 0 bases, and 7 bases had no gene match. The CDR3, as DNA: TGTGCCAGCAGCTTGGGGGCGGGAGAGGGAAATGAGCAGTTCTTC. It yields the protein CASSLGAGEGNEQFF.

The gene calls are TRBV25-1 and TRBJ1-1; 11 nucleotides agree with TRBD1. The CDR3 extends over 14 amino acids. Germline assignment: CDR1 MGHDK and CDR2 SYGVNS. V lost 2 bases to trimming and J lost 4 bases; unmatched junction nucleotides: 0. The CDR3 bases are TGTGCCAGCAGTGAAGGGACAGGGGGCACTGAAGCTTTCTTT. The encoded protein is CASSEGTGGTEAFF.

This clone was recorded only once. The CDR3 nucleotides are TGTGCCAGGCGGAACAAGCCAGGGACAGGGGGCAAGAAGACCCAGTACTTC. Amino acids: CARRNKPGTGGKKTQYF. V usage is TRBV2 and J usage is TRBJ2-5; TRBD1 agrees at 12 bases. There are 17 residues in the CDR3. Germline CDR1 and CDR2: SNHLY and FYNNEI. The V and J ends lost 9 bases and 6 bases, in that order; junction bases with no gene match: 17.

The rearrangement joins TRBV6-5 to TRBJ2-5, with no clear D. This CDR3 spans 13 amino acids. V shed 5 bases and J shed 5 bases, with 12 bases lying between them. Germline CDR1 and CDR2: MNHEY and SVGAGI. CDR3 DNA: TGTGCCAGCAGTAACCCTCAAACTGAGACCCAGTACTTC. Residues: CASSNPQTETQYF.

The chain uses TRBV7-9 and TRBJ2-5; weak D call: TRBD2 (6 bases). The CDR3 totals 14 residues. Germline CDR1 reads SEHNR; CDR2 reads FQNEAQ (reference sequence). V gave up 6 bases and J gave up 3 bases, with 14 bases separating them. CDR3 DNA sequence: TGTGCCAGCAGATTGGGACTGCGTGAAGAGACCCAGTACTTC. Amino acids: CASRLGLREETQYF.

This sequence joins TRBV13 and TRBJ2-3; 8 bases align to TRBD2. CDR1 and CDR2 (germline): PRHDT, FYEKMQ (reference sequence). V lost 6 bases, J lost 3 bases, and 11 bases stayed unmatched. The CDR3 consists of 16 residues. This CDR3 is CASRPPAGEGTDTQYF. For the CDR3, the DNA is TGTGCCAGCAGACCACCAGCGGGAGAAGGAACAGATACGCAGTATTTT.

The chain employs TRBV13 and TRBJ2-1; tentative D call: TRBD1 (6 bases). The germline gives CDR1 PRHDT, CDR2 FYEKMQ (reference sequence). Between the trimmed V and J ends, which lost 4 bases and 5 bases, there was a span of 15 bases. The CDR3 consists of 15 residues. CDR3 sequence (DNA): TGTGCCAGCAGCTCCTACCAGGGGTTTAACAATGAGCAGTTCTTC. Protein: CASSSYQGFNNEQFF.

This clone was picked up one time. CDR3 sequence (DNA): TGTGCCAGCTCACCACGTGGGGACAGGGAGGCTGGCTACACCTTC. Translated, it gives CASSPRGDREAGYTF. The chain recombines TRBV18 with TRBJ1-2; TRBD1 matches at 9 bases. V trimming: 1 base; J trimming: 7 bases; junction bases outside the gene matches: 7. There are 15 residues in the CDR3. CDR1 and CDR2 from the germline V gene are KGHSH and LQKENI.

The rearrangement links TRBV5-1 to TRBJ2-5; TRBD2 matches at 13 bases. The V segment lost 3 bases and the J segment 5 bases; nucleotides outside the gene matches: 4. Germline lookup yields CDR1 SGHRS and CDR2 YFSETQ. The CDR3 runs to 15 residues. CDR3 DNA sequence: TGCGCCAGCAGCTCAGGGACTAGCGGGGCGGAGACCCAGTACTTC. Translated, it gives CASSSGTSGAETQYF. Combining the CDR3 with reference TRBV5-1 and TRBJ2-5 gives the whole variable domain KAGVTQTPRYLIKTRGQQVTLSCSPISGHRSVSWYQQTPGQGLQFLFEYFSETQRNKGNFPGRFSGRQFSNSRSEMNVSTLELGDSALYLCASSSGTSGAETQYFGPGTRLLVL.

The chain carries TRBV6-5 and TRBJ2-7, with TRBD2 matching 13 bases. This CDR3 contains 15 residues. V lost 5 bases to trimming and J lost 2 bases; unmatched junction nucleotides: 3. Germline CDR1 reads MNHEY; CDR2 reads SVGAGI. CDR3 in amino acids: CASSKLAGGPYEQYF. In DNA form, the CDR3 reads TGTGCCAGCAGTAAACTAGCGGGAGGGCCCTACGAGCAGTACTTC.

J is TRBJ1-1 and V is TRBV19, with TRBD1 matching over 10 bases. The V and J ends lost 5 bases and 3 bases, in that order; junction bases with no gene match: 6. This CDR3 is 15 amino acids long. CDR1 LNHDA and CDR2 SQIVND come from the germline V gene (reference sequence). CDR3 nucleotides: TGTGCCAGTAGTGGGGACAGGGGAAGACACACTGAAGCTTTCTTT. Its translation: CASSGDRGRHTEAFF.

The rearrangement uses TRBV6-5 and TRBJ2-3; TRBD2 matches 8 bases. CDR1 is MNHEY, CDR2 SVGAGI, per germline. This CDR3 has 14 amino acids. Germline trimming cut 6 bases from V and 2 bases from J; bases unmatched to any gene: 4. CDR3 nucleotide sequence: TGTGCCAGCAGAGCGGGAGCCACCACAGATACGCAGTATTTT. It is translated as CASRAGATTDTQYF.

This clone was detected only once. The chain couples TRBV11-2 to TRBJ2-5; D perhaps matches TRBD2 (5 bases). This CDR3 is built from 15 residues. Germline loops: CDR1 SGHAT, CDR2 FQNNGV. V was shortened by 6 bases and J by 3 bases, with 17 bases between the two germline ends. The CDR3: CASRGGPLEKETQYF. In nucleotides, the CDR3 is TGTGCCAGCAGGGGTGGGCCACTAGAGAAAGAGACCCAGTACTTC.

The rearrangement uses TRBV27 and TRBJ1-5; D unclear. V was pared by 5 bases and J by 6 bases, with 17 bases between. Germline lookup yields CDR1 MNHEY and CDR2 SMNVEV (reference sequence). This CDR3 spans 15 amino acids. The DNA for the CDR3 is TGTGCCAGCAGTCCTCTACGCCTCGTCGGTCAGCCCCAGCATTTT. Protein: CASSPLRLVGQPQHF.

V gene TRBV10-3 combines with J gene TRBJ2-1; tentative D call: TRBD1 (5 bases). This CDR3 is built from 12 residues. CDR1 and CDR2 (germline): ENHRY, SYGVKD. V was trimmed by 4 bases and J by 8 bases, leaving 9 bases between them. CDR3 sequence (DNA): TGTGCCATCAGTGGGGGCCCCCATGAGCAGTTCTTC. Encoded protein: CAISGGPHEQFF.

The genes are TRBV5-1 and TRBJ2-1; TRBD2 aligns across 10 bases. The CDR3 is 16 amino acids. V lost 4 bases to trimming and J lost 10 bases; unmatched junction nucleotides: 14. The germline gives CDR1 SGHRS, CDR2 YFSETQ. CDR3 sequence (DNA): TGCGCCAGCAGCCCTTCCCCTCTAGCGGGAGCGGGGGAGCAGTTCTTC. It translates to CASSPSPLAGAGEQFF.

This sequence joins TRBV28 and TRBJ2-7, with 9 nucleotides matching TRBD2. Germline V gene data show CDR1 as MDHEN and CDR2 as SYDVKM. The junction had 10 bases not matched to a gene; V was cut back by 6 bases and J by 7 bases. CDR3 size: 14 residues. The DNA of the CDR3 is TGTGCCAGCAGCTCCGTAGCGGGAGATCAGGAGCAGTACTTC. Translated, it gives CASSSVAGDQEQYF.

The genes are TRBV4-1 and TRBJ2-3; 8 positions agree with TRBD2. V shed 2 bases, J shed 3 bases, and the junction held 7 bases outside the gene matches. Germline V gene lookup returns CDR1 MGHRA and CDR2 YSYEKL. The CDR3 is 16 residues long. CDR3 DNA sequence: TGCGCCAGCAGCCAATCCGGGAGGGCAAGTACAGATACGCAGTATTTT. It translates to CASSQSGRASTDTQYF.

The chain has TRBV27 and TRBJ1-5; TRBD1 agrees at 7 bases. Losses at the gene ends were 1 base for V and 7 bases for J; bases not matched to a gene: 16. The CDR3 has 18 amino acids. CDR1 and CDR2 from the germline V gene are MNHEY and SMNVEV (reference sequence). DNA of the CDR3: TGTGCCAGCAGTTTATTTTTCGAAAACGGACAGGCTAGGCAGCCCCAGCATTTT. Its translation: CASSLFFENGQARQPQHF.

V is TRBV19 and J is TRBJ1-1; D is perhaps TRBD1 (5 bases). Germline values: CDR1 LNHDA, CDR2 SQIVND (reference sequence). The CDR3 has 18 amino acids. Between the trimmed V and J ends, which lost 7 bases and 0 bases, there was a span of 24 bases. For the CDR3, the DNA is TGTGCCAGTACCGTACGGACACTAAGGGGCTATATGAACACTGAAGCTTTCTTT. Translation: CASTVRTLRGYMNTEAFF.